Detailed here is one T cell receptor (beta chain). Germline V gene data show CDR1 as SEHNR and CDR2 as FQNEAQ (reference sequence). The V end lost 0 bases, the J end lost 5 bases, and 3 bases lay between the germline ends. The CDR3 consists of 12 residues. The sample is drawn from a study of blood T cells in healthy people across ages. A second PCR of roughly 7 to 11 cycles used a sample-barcoded 5' primer and a J-beta primer mix. Each of the cDNA molecules was tagged by a template-switch adaptor with 12 random nucleotides. TCRdb redid the calling of the 5' RACE reads with MiXCR, one entry per CDR3 protein. The profile shows 450,000 to 650,000 distinct CDR3 sequences, more than 20% of them singletons. The sample also formed part of further work on T cells of mothers and their children. That work states: Slightly higher, non-significant overlap characterized related mother-child pairs relative to unrelated pairs.

V gene TRBV7-9 combines with J gene TRBJ2-3; no definite D call. Sequenced input: blood. The TCR comes from a boy younger than 18 in good health. CDR3 sequence: CASSLAKDTQYF. CDR3 bases: TGTGCCAGCAGCTTAGCAAAAGATACGCAGTATTTT.